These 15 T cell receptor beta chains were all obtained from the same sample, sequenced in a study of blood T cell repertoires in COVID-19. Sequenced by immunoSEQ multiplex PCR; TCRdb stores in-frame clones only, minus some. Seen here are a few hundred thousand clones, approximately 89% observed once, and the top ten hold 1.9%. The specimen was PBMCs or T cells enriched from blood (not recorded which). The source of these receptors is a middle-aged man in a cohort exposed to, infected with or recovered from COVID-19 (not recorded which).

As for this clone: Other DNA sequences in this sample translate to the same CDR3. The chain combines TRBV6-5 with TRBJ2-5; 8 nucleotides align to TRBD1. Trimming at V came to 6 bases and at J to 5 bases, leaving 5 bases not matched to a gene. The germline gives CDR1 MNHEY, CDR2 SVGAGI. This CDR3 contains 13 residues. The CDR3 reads CASRAGGMETQYF. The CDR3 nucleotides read TGTGCCAGCAGGGCAGGGGGCATGGAGACCCAGTACTTC.

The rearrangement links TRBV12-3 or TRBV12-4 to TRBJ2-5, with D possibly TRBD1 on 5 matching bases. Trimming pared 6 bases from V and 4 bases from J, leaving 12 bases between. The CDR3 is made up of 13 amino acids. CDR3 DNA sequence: TGTGCCAGCAGGCCGACAGTAGCAGAGACCCAGTACTTC. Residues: CASRPTVAETQYF.

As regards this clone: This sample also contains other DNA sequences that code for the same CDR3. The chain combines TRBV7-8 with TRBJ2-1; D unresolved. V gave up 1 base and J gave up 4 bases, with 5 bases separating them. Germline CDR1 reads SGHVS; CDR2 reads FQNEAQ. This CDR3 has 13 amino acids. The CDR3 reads CASSLGQYNEQFF. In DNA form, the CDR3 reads TGTGCCAGCAGCTTAGGGCAATACAATGAGCAGTTCTTC.

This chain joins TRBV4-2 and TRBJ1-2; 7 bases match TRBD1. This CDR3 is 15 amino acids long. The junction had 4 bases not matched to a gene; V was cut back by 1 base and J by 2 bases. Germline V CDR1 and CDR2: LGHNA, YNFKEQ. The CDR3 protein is CASSQVDRKNYGYTF. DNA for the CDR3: TGTGCCAGCAGCCAAGTGGACAGGAAAAACTATGGCTACACCTTC.

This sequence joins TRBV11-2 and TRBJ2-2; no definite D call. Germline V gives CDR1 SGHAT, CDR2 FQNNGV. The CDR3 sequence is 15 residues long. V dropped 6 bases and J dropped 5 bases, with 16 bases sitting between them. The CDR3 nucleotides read TGTGCCAGCAGTTTTTCGGCTAGTCGGACCGGGGAGCTGTTTTTT. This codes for CASSFSASRTGELFF.

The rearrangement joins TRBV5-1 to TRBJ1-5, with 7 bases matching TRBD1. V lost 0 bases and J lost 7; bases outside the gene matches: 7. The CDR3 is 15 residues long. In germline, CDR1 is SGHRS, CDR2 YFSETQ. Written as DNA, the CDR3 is TGCGCCAGCAGCTTGGAAGGGGGCGCGAGCCAGCCCCAGCATTTT. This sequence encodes CASSLEGGASQPQHF.

The CDR3 coding sequence is TGTGCCAGCACCCGCACAGGGATTAATGAAAAACTGTTTTTT. Residues: CASTRTGINEKLFF. J is TRBJ1-4 and V is TRBV3-1 (or the pseudogene TRBV3-2); D perhaps matches TRBD1 (6 bases). Trimming left V 7 bases short and J 4 bases short, with 13 bases between. The CDR3 has 14 residues. The germline gives CDR1 LGHDT, CDR2 YNNKEL (reference sequence).

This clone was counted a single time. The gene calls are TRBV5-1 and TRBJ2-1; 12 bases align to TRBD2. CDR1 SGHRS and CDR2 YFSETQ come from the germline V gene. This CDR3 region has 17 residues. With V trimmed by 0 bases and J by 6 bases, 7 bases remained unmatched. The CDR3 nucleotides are TGCGCCAGCAGCTTGGACGGACTAGCGGGATCGGGCAATGAGCAGTTCTTC. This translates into CASSLDGLAGSGNEQFF.

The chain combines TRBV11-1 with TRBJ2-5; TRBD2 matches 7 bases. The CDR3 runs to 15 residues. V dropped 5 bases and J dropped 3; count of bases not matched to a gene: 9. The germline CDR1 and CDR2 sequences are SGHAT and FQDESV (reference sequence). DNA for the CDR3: TGTGCCAGCAGCCCCCGCCTCGGGGGGAAAGAGACCCAGTACTTC. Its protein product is CASSPRLGGKETQYF.

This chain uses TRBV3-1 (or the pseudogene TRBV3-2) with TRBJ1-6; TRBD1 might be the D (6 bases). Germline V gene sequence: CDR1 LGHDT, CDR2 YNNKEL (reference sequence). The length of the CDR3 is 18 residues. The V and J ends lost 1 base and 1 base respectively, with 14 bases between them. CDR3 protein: CASSQGVPQGSYNSPLHF. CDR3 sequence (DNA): TGTGCCAGCAGCCAAGGGGTACCGCAGGGGTCCTATAATTCACCCCTCCACTTT.

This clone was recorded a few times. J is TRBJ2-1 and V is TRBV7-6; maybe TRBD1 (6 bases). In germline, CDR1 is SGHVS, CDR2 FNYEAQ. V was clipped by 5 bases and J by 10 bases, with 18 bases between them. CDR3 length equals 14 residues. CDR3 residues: CASSPSYRASEQFF. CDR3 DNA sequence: TGTGCCAGCAGCCCCAGCTACAGGGCGTCGGAGCAGTTCTTC.

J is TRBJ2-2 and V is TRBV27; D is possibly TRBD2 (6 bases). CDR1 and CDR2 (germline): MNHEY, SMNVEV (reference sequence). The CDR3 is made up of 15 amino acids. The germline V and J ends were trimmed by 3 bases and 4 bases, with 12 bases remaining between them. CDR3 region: CASSLGGLGTGELFF. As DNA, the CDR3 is TGTGCCAGCAGTTTGGGGGGACTTGGCACCGGGGAGCTGTTTTTT.

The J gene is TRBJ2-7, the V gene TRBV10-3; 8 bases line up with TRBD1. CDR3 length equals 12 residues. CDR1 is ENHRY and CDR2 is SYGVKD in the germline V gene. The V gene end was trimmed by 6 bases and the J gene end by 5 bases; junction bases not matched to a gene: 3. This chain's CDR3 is CAISAGGDEQYF. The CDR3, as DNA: TGTGCCATCAGCGCAGGGGGCGACGAGCAGTACTTC.

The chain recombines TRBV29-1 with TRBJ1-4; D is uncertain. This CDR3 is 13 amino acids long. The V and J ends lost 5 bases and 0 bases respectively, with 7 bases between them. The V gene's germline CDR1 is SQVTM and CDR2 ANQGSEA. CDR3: CSVRSSTNEKLFF. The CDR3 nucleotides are TGCAGCGTTCGGTCATCAACTAATGAAAAACTGTTTTTT.

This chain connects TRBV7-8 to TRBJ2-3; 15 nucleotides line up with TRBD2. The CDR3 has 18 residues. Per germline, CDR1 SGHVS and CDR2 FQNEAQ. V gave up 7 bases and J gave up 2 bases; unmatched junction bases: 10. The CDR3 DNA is TGTGCCAGCACCGGGACTAGCGGGAGGCGCGGGATCACAGATACGCAGTATTTT. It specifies CASTGTSGRRGITDTQYF. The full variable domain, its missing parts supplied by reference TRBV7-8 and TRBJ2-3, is GAGVSQSPRYKVAKRGQDVALRCDPISGHVSLFWYQQALGQGPEFLTYFQNEAQLDKSGLPSDRFFAERPEGSVSTLKIQRTQQEDSAVYLCASTGTSGRRGITDTQYFGPGTRLTVL.